This T cell receptor (beta chain) was sequenced in a study of Tregs in tolerant kidney transplant recipients. With 5 bases removed from V and 4 bases from J, the gap between germline ends came to 17 bases. The length of the CDR3 is 15 residues. CDR1 and CDR2 from the germline V gene are SEHNR and FQNEAQ (reference sequence). As concerns this clone: The antigen is unknown.

Unstimulated Tregs (CD4+CD25+CD127-) and CD4+CD25- non-Tregs were sorted from PBMCs. Regulatory T cells were sorted from thawed PBMCs rested overnight at 37°C with approximately 180 IU/ml IL-2. The study, taken as a whole, reports: Tregs expanded with activated donor B cells seemed most donor-specific. The small number of patients limits these findings pending further validation.

Method: immunoSEQ multiplex PCR; TCRdb's copy keeps in-frame clones and lacks some. In the table there are around 43,000 clones, about 90% of which are singletons. The sequenced sample was Tregs from blood. The clonotype was recovered from a human donor in good health. The gene calls are TRBV7-9 and TRBJ1-2, with D maybe TRBD1 (6 bases). CDR3 residues: CASSAQQGISYGYTF. The CDR3 DNA is TGTGCCAGCAGCGCCCAACAGGGAATCTCCTATGGCTACACCTTC.